The clone carrying this TCR beta chain showed up just a few times. Its antigen is not known. This sample was taken from a study of identical twins. No donor was unhealthy or non-Caucasian. Each CDR3 protein is one row after TCRdb ran MiXCR on the 5' RACE reads. The data contain some 500,000 distinct CDR3 sequences, less than 25% of them singletons. The germline V gene encodes CDR1 LGHNA and CDR2 YNFKEQ. This CDR3 region has 18 residues. V was trimmed by 2 bases and J by 5 bases, leaving 23 bases between them. Overall study results and limits: The presence of invariant MAIT and iNKT cells could partly confound analyses of zero-insertion sequences.

A further study also used this sample, focusing on T cells expressing NK-cell markers. As that report states: There were seven HCMV-seropositive donors and one seronegative donor among the eight sequenced.

The source is a woman aged 18-30 years in good health. The sample was CD4+ T cells sorted from blood. This sequence joins TRBV4-2 and TRBJ2-3; D is ambiguous. CDR3 sequence: CASSQRPPRAGRGDTQYF. The CDR3 DNA reads as TGTGCCAGCAGCCAACGGCCGCCCCGGGCAGGTCGTGGAGATACGCAGTATTTT.